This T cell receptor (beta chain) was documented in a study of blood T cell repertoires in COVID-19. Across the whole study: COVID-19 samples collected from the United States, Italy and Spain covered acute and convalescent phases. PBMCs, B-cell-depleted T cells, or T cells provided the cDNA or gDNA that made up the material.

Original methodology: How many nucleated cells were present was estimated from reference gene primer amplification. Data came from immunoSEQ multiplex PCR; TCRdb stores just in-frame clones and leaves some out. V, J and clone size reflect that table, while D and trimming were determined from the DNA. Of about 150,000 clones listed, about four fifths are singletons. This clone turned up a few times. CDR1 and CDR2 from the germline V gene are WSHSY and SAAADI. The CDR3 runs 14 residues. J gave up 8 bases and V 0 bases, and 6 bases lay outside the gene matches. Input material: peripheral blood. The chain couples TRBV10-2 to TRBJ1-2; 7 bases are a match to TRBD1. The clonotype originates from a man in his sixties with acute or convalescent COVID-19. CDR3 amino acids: CASSESKGAGGYTF. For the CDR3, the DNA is TGCGCCAGCAGTGAGTCGAAGGGGGCGGGAGGCTACACCTTC.